These 28 T cell receptor beta chains share one sample of origin, sequenced in a study of blood T cell repertoires in COVID-19. The data were produced by immunoSEQ multiplex PCR, yet TCRdb's version contains in-frame clones alone and is incomplete. The data contain about 210,000 clones, about nine tenths of them singletons. The sample taken for sequencing was peripheral blood. The source of these receptors is a woman in her seventies with acute or convalescent COVID-19.

CDR3 sequence (DNA): TGTGCCAGCTCACCCGATCAGGGCGAGAAGACCCAGTACTTC. This translates into CASSPDQGEKTQYF. The rearrangement joins TRBV18 to TRBJ2-5; a possible D gene is TRBD1 (5 bases). There are 14 residues in the CDR3. CDR1 is KGHSH and CDR2 is LQKENI in the germline V gene. The V end lost 3 bases, the J end lost 6 bases, and 14 bases lay between the germline ends.

The chain links TRBV7-9 to TRBJ2-3; D might be TRBD1 (5 bases). Trimming took 6 bases from V and 4 from J, leaving 17 bases between them. This CDR3 region has 15 residues. CDR1 and CDR2 (germline): SEHNR, FQNEAQ (reference sequence). CDR3 in DNA: TGTGCCAGCAGAGGGGCTGGGTATGCGGCAGATACGCAGTATTTT. Protein: CASRGAGYAADTQYF.

The rearrangement uses TRBV28 and TRBJ1-2; D may be TRBD1 (6 bases). The V gene's germline CDR1 is MDHEN and CDR2 SYDVKM. The CDR3 length is 16 residues. V lost 1 base, J lost 5 bases, and 17 bases lay in between. CDR3 bases: TGTGCCAGCAGTTTATCCAGGGGACTACCTTCATATGGCTACACCTTC. This codes for CASSLSRGLPSYGYTF.

The genes are TRBV6-1 and TRBJ2-3, with D possibly being TRBD2 (5 bases). The V and J ends lost 3 bases and 1 base respectively, with 11 bases between them. This CDR3 has 15 residues. CDR1 is MNHNS and CDR2 is SASEGT in the germline V gene. CDR3 protein: CASSDGGLGTDTQYF. In DNA, the CDR3 is TGTGCCAGCAGTGACGGCGGGCTAGGCACAGATACGCAGTATTTT.

In its sample, this clone was seen once. V and J are TRBV18 and TRBJ2-1; the match to TRBD2 covers 8 bases. Germline CDR1 reads KGHSH; CDR2 reads LQKENI. V gave up 4 bases and J gave up 7 bases; unmatched junction bases: 18. This CDR3 is 18 amino acids long. The CDR3 spells CASSLRASPSGSRNEQFF. CDR3 nucleotide sequence: TGTGCCAGCTCACTAAGGGCGAGTCCGAGCGGGAGTCGAAATGAGCAGTTCTTC.

The CDR3 sequence is CASSKEGQGEAFF. The CDR3, as DNA: TGTGCCAGCAGCAAAGAAGGACAGGGAGAAGCTTTCTTT. The chain combines TRBV21-1 with TRBJ1-1; TRBD1 is the table's D call and was not checked against the DNA. TRBV21-1 is assigned pseudogene status. This CDR3 is 13 amino acids long.

The chain uses TRBV20-1 and TRBJ1-1; no definite D call. The CDR3 is made up of 8 amino acids. CDR1 and CDR2 from the germline V gene are DFQATT and SNEGSKA (reference sequence). The chain's CDR3 is CRAAEAFF. In DNA form, the CDR3 reads TGCAGGGCGGCTGAAGCTTTCTTT.

Only one count was recorded for this clone. The chain is built from TRBV7-8 and TRBJ1-5, with D perhaps matching TRBD1 (6 bases). The CDR3 is 13 residues long. V lost 5 bases to trimming and J lost 4 bases, with 9 bases between them. CDR1 is SGHVS and CDR2 is FQNEAQ in the germline V gene. The CDR3 protein is CASSPDRNQPQHF. Written as DNA, the CDR3 is TGTGCCAGCAGCCCCGACAGGAATCAGCCCCAGCATTTT.

V and J are TRBV5-1 and TRBJ2-3; D is uncertain. The germline CDR1 and CDR2 sequences are SGHRS and YFSETQ. V was shortened by 3 bases and J by 2 bases, with 10 bases between the two germline ends. The CDR3 contains 14 residues. CDR3 in DNA: TGCGCCAGCAGCTCAAGGAGTAACACAGATACGCAGTATTTT. Its protein is CASSSRSNTDTQYF.

V and J are TRBV28 and TRBJ1-5; 7 positions agree with TRBD1. Trimming at V came to 4 bases and at J to 1 base, leaving 1 base not matched to a gene. Germline V CDR1 and CDR2: MDHEN, SYDVKM. This CDR3 spans 14 amino acids. The CDR3 nucleotides read TGTGCCAGCAGTTGGGACAGAAGCAATCAGCCCCAGCATTTT. Amino acids: CASSWDRSNQPQHF.

The rearrangement links TRBV6-6 to TRBJ2-7, with D unresolved. CDR1 and CDR2 (germline): MNHNY, SVGAGI (reference sequence). This CDR3 is 13 amino acids long. V was pared by 4 bases and J by 2 bases, with 9 bases between. DNA of the CDR3: TGTGCCAGCAGTTTTCTGATAGCCTACGAGCAGTACTTC. Residues: CASSFLIAYEQYF.

This CDR3 reads CASSSADGTTSYGYTF. In nucleotides, the CDR3 is TGTGCCAGCAGTTCCGCCGACGGAACTACTAGCTATGGCTACACCTTC. The chain carries TRBV28 and TRBJ1-2; D is unclear. Trimming took 4 bases from V and 4 from J, leaving 19 bases between them. Germline loops: CDR1 MDHEN, CDR2 SYDVKM. The CDR3 is 16 amino acids.

The chain employs TRBV20-1 and TRBJ1-6; no clear D gene. The CDR3 consists of 12 residues. The germline V and J ends were trimmed by 3 bases and 7 bases, with 7 bases remaining between them. The germline gives CDR1 DFQATT, CDR2 SNEGSKA (reference sequence). CDR3: CSASFGNSPLHF. CDR3 nucleotides: TGCAGTGCTAGTTTTGGCAATTCACCCCTCCACTTT.

The chain has TRBV19 and TRBJ2-1, with TRBD2 matching 8 bases. From germline, CDR1 is LNHDA and CDR2 SQIVND (reference sequence). This CDR3 has 15 residues. V shed 9 bases and J 4 bases; nucleotides not matched to a gene: 11. CDR3 DNA sequence: TGTGCCAGCAGGATTAGCGGGACGCGATACAATGAGCAGTTCTTC. It is translated as CASRISGTRYNEQFF.

The table lists this clone with a few counts. V is TRBV7-9 and J is TRBJ2-2, with 9 positions matching TRBD1. The ends lost 0 bases at V and 6 bases at J; junction bases unmatched: 5. This CDR3 comprises 16 residues. Germline V gene data show CDR1 as SEHNR and CDR2 as FQNEAQ (reference sequence). The CDR3 nucleotides read TGTGCCAGCAGCTTAGCATTGGGACAGGGCTCCGGGGAGCTGTTTTTT. Its translation is CASSLALGQGSGELFF.

This chain connects TRBV6-6 to TRBJ2-1; 9 nucleotides match TRBD2. From germline, CDR1 is MNHNY and CDR2 SVGAGI (reference sequence). The ends lost 7 bases at V and 9 bases at J; junction bases unmatched: 7. The CDR3 covers 13 residues. CDR3 nucleotide sequence: TGTGCCAGCACGTATAGCGGGAGCGGTGAGCAGTTCTTC. This encodes CASTYSGSGEQFF.

The sample holds a few counts of this clone. This chain uses TRBV19 with TRBJ2-5; 8 bases agree with TRBD1. The ends lost 6 bases at V and 2 bases at J; junction bases unmatched: 8. CDR1 is LNHDA, CDR2 SQIVND, per germline (reference sequence). The CDR3 spans 15 residues. The CDR3 region is CASRRQGRRQETQYF. The CDR3 coding sequence is TGTGCCAGTAGGCGACAGGGGCGGCGGCAAGAGACCCAGTACTTC.

This clone was detected only a few times. CDR3 in DNA: TGCAGCGCCCGACAAACGAACACTGAAGCTTTCTTT. It encodes CSARQTNTEAFF. This sequence joins TRBV29-1 and TRBJ1-1; no reliable D call. The V and J ends lost 7 bases and 1 base respectively, with 10 bases between them. Germline V lookup: CDR1 SQVTM, CDR2 ANQGSEA. This CDR3 has 12 residues.

This chain joins TRBV12-3 or TRBV12-4 and TRBJ2-7, with D perhaps TRBD2 (7 bases). The CDR3 consists of 12 residues. V dropped 5 bases and J dropped 9 bases, with 14 bases sitting between them. CDR3 loop: CASSGAGAGQYF. DNA for the CDR3: TGTGCCAGCAGTGGGGCGGGGGCCGGGCAGTACTTC.

The gene calls are TRBV10-3 and TRBJ1-5; the D is unclear. The CDR3 totals 12 residues. CDR1 is ENHRY, CDR2 SYGVKD, per germline. V was clipped by 0 bases and J by 9 bases, with 6 bases between them. The CDR3 coding sequence is TGTGCCATCAGTGAGTCCTCTTTGCCCCAGCATTTT. Translated: CAISESSLPQHF.

The chain uses TRBV6-5 and TRBJ1-2, with D hard to call. The germline CDR1 and CDR2 sequences are MNHEY and SVGAGI. Trimming took off 6 bases at V and 8 bases at J, with 16 bases between the two ends. This CDR3 spans 13 amino acids. The CDR3 loop is CASSNSGRRGYTF. The CDR3 DNA sequence: TGTGCCAGCAGCAACTCCGGCCGGAGAGGCTACACCTTC.

This clone has just a few counts. V and J are TRBV5-1 and TRBJ2-3; 12 positions agree with TRBD2. The length of the CDR3 is 15 residues. V was clipped by 4 bases and J by 1 base; unmatched bases: 1. Germline CDR1 SGHRS, CDR2 YFSETQ. The CDR3 loop is CASSRLAGGTDTQYF. In DNA form, the CDR3 reads TGCGCCAGCAGCAGACTAGCGGGGGGCACAGATACGCAGTATTTT.

The chain joins TRBV7-8 to TRBJ1-3; D unresolved. Germline CDR1 SGHVS, CDR2 FQNEAQ. V was trimmed by 5 bases and J by 4 bases, leaving 9 bases between them. This CDR3 has 13 residues. CDR3 region: CASSLGRGNTIYF. The CDR3 region has the DNA TGTGCCAGCAGCCTGGGGAGAGGAAACACCATATATTTT.

This clone was found once. This chain uses TRBV11-2 with TRBJ2-5; TRBD1 matches at 7 bases. Germline lookup yields CDR1 SGHAT and CDR2 FQNNGV. Trimming took 3 bases from V and 3 from J; bases not matched to a gene: 1. This CDR3 spans 13 amino acids. The CDR3 is CASSLDRKETQYF. The CDR3 DNA sequence: TGTGCCAGCAGCTTGGACAGGAAAGAGACCCAGTACTTC.

This chain uses TRBV7-2 with TRBJ1-1; D remains unclear. V lost 1 base to trimming and J lost 0 bases, with 9 bases between them. Germline lookup yields CDR1 SGHTA and CDR2 FQGNSA. The CDR3 has 15 residues. This chain's CDR3 is CASSLEAMMNTEAFF. In nucleotides, the CDR3 is TGTGCCAGCAGCTTAGAAGCTATGATGAACACTGAAGCTTTCTTT. Drawing the rest from reference TRBV7-2 and TRBJ1-1, the complete variable domain is GAGVSQSPSNKVTEKGKDVELRCDPISGHTALYWYRQSLGQGLEFLIYFQGNSAPDKSGLPSDRFSAERTGGSVSTLTIQRTQQEDSAVYLCASSLEAMMNTEAFFGQGTRLTVV.

V gene TRBV19 combines with J gene TRBJ2-6, with D perhaps TRBD2 (5 bases). The CDR3 contains 15 residues. The germline gives CDR1 LNHDA, CDR2 SQIVND (reference sequence). Deletions cut 2 bases from V and 1 base from J, with 6 bases between. This CDR3 reads CASSISGSGANVLTF. The CDR3 nucleotides read TGTGCCAGTAGTATAAGCGGATCTGGGGCCAACGTCCTGACTTTC.

This rearrangement joins TRBV11-2 to TRBJ2-1, with D maybe TRBD2 (6 bases). CDR1 is SGHAT and CDR2 is FQNNGV in the germline V gene. Trimming removed 1 base at V and 1 base at J, with 11 bases between. This CDR3 contains 16 residues. Written as DNA, the CDR3 is TGTGCCAGCAGCTTAGCGGGGGAGATGTCCTACAATGAGCAGTTCTTC. It codes for CASSLAGEMSYNEQFF. Supplemented by reference TRBV11-2 and TRBJ2-1, the full variable domain reads EAGVAQSPRYKIIEKRQSVAFWCNPISGHATLYWYQQILGQGPKLLIQFQNNGVVDDSQLPKDRFSAERLKGVDSTLKIQPAKLEDSAVYLCASSLAGEMSYNEQFFGPGTRLTVL.

The chain has TRBV6-1 and TRBJ1-1; TRBD1 aligns across 7 bases. Germline CDR1 and CDR2: MNHNS and SASEGT. V lost 2 bases, J lost 8 bases, and 11 bases stayed unmatched. CDR3 size: 15 residues. The CDR3 region has the DNA TGTGCCAGCAGTGAATTTTTCAGGGGACAGAAAGAAGCTTTCTTT. It yields the protein CASSEFFRGQKEAFF.